A single sample is the source of the 22 T cell receptor beta chains below, sequenced in a study of cytomegalovirus exposure and HLA in healthy donors. The study ran its PCR with 60 Vbeta and 13 Jbeta primers. Assay: immunoSEQ multiplex PCR; the TCRdb copy retains only in-frame clones and omits some. There are approximately 110,000 clones in the sample; around 80% occur only once, and under 15% lies in the top ten. Sequencing was carried out using PBMCs. The receptors were gathered from a woman in her fifties or sixties in good health and CMV-seropositive.

This chain joins TRBV9 and TRBJ1-3; possible D gene TRBD1, 5 bases. Germline V gene lookup returns CDR1 SGDLS and CDR2 YYNGEE. The CDR3 consists of 15 residues. The V gene lost 3 bases and the J gene lost 0 bases, with 10 bases spanning the gap. Written as DNA, the CDR3 is TGTGCCAGCAGCGCCGCAGGGCACTCTGGAAACACCATATATTTT. Translation: CASSAAGHSGNTIYF.

J is TRBJ1-1 and V is TRBV27; 11 nucleotides match TRBD1. J lost 5 bases, V lost 5 bases, and 7 bases had no gene match. Germline V gene sequence: CDR1 MNHEY, CDR2 SMNVEV (reference sequence). The CDR3 has 15 residues. CDR3 nucleotide sequence: TGTGCCAGCAGTCGAGGGGGACAGGGGGGAACTGAAGCTTTCTTT. Translation gives CASSRGGQGGTEAFF.

The V call is TRBV19, the J call TRBJ1-1; TRBD1 is a possible D gene (5 bases). CDR1 is LNHDA and CDR2 is SQIVND in the germline V gene (reference sequence). V lost 4 bases and J 4 bases, leaving 10 bases between the germline ends. CDR3 length equals 13 residues. The CDR3 sequence is CASSNGGTTEAFF. The CDR3 DNA follows: TGTGCCAGTAGTAACGGGGGAACCACTGAAGCTTTCTTT.

The J gene is TRBJ1-5, the V gene TRBV21-1; TRBD1 reflects the table's D call only, with no check against the DNA. TRBV21-1 is a documented pseudogene. The CDR3 runs 18 residues. The CDR3 DNA reads TGTGCCAGCAGCATGGTAAAGGGGGCTAGGGGAAGCAATCAGCCCCAGCATTTT. Encoded protein: CASSMVKGARGSNQPQHF.

This chain uses TRBV19 with TRBJ1-2; a possible D gene is TRBD1 (6 bases). The CDR3 has 15 residues. The V end was cut by 6 bases, the J end by 2 bases, with 16 bases between. CDR1 and CDR2 (germline): LNHDA, SQIVND (reference sequence). The CDR3 region has the DNA TGTGCCAGTAGGCCTCCGGGACAACGAAACTATGGCTACACCTTC. This gives the protein CASRPPGQRNYGYTF.

The chain employs TRBV6-5 and TRBJ1-1; D is undetermined. Germline loops: CDR1 MNHEY, CDR2 SVGAGI. CDR3 length equals 11 residues. Deletions cut 6 bases from V and 3 bases from J, with 5 bases between. CDR3 loop: CASRRYTEAFF. As DNA, the CDR3 is TGTGCCAGCAGGAGGTACACTGAAGCTTTCTTT.

The gene calls are TRBV7-2 and TRBJ2-2; 7 positions agree with TRBD1. Germline-derived CDR1 and CDR2 are SGHTA and FQGNSA. The CDR3 is made up of 14 amino acids. With V trimmed by 10 bases and J by 4 bases, 9 bases remained unmatched. The CDR3 sequence: CATRQGPTTGELFF. In DNA, the CDR3 is TGTGCCACTAGACAGGGACCTACCACCGGGGAGCTGTTTTTT.

The chain recombines TRBV11-2 with TRBJ1-2; a possible D gene is TRBD1 (5 bases). V shed 6 bases and J shed 0 bases, with 14 bases lying between them. Per germline, CDR1 SGHAT and CDR2 FQNNGV. This CDR3 has 15 residues. CDR3 protein: CASSSGWTTNYGYTF. The CDR3 nucleotides read TGTGCCAGCAGTTCCGGCTGGACAACTAACTATGGCTACACCTTC.

The chain employs TRBV27 and TRBJ1-2; tentative D call: TRBD1 (6 bases). V shed 4 bases and J shed 5 bases, with 11 bases lying between them. The CDR3 is 13 amino acids. Germline CDR1 reads MNHEY; CDR2 reads SMNVEV (reference sequence). The CDR3: CASSSGRGYGYTF. CDR3 in DNA: TGTGCCAGCAGTTCCGGGAGGGGGTATGGCTACACCTTC.

The table lists this clone with a count of one. The V and J genes are TRBV15 and TRBJ2-1; TRBD2 matches at 13 bases. The junction had 26 bases not matched to a gene; V was cut back by 0 bases and J by 6 bases. The CDR3 consists of 24 residues. Germline lookup yields CDR1 LNHNV and CDR2 YYDKDF (reference sequence). In nucleotides, the CDR3 is TGTGCCACCAGCAGAGACCGGGCGAACAGGGTCCCCGGACTAGCGGGGGACACAGGCAATGAGCAGTTCTTC. Translating it yields CATSRDRANRVPGLAGDTGNEQFF.

The chain carries TRBV9 and TRBJ2-3, with D maybe TRBD1 (6 bases). The CDR3 has 17 amino acids. V lost 4 bases and J 0 bases, leaving 18 bases between the germline ends. Germline V CDR1 and CDR2: SGDLS, YYNGEE. The CDR3 is CASSSHYRVGSTDTQYF. The DNA of the CDR3 is TGTGCCAGCAGCTCCCACTACAGGGTGGGGAGCACAGATACGCAGTATTTT.

This chain uses TRBV27 with TRBJ1-1, with TRBD1 as a possible D gene (6 bases). The CDR3 runs to 15 residues. Trimming cost V 6 bases and J 1 base, with 15 bases left between them. Germline V gene lookup returns CDR1 MNHEY and CDR2 SMNVEV (reference sequence). The CDR3 region has the DNA TGTGCCAGCAGGTCCCTTGGGACATCGAACACTGAAGCTTTCTTT. Translation: CASRSLGTSNTEAFF.

The chain has TRBV5-1 and TRBJ2-5; tentative D call: TRBD1 (6 bases). The CDR3 spans 15 residues. Per germline, CDR1 SGHRS and CDR2 YFSETQ. V lost 2 bases to trimming and J lost 3 bases, with 14 bases between them. The CDR3 spells CASSLNRVLKETQYF. The CDR3 DNA is TGCGCCAGCAGCTTAAACAGGGTATTAAAAGAGACCCAGTACTTC.

The chain carries TRBV29-1 and TRBJ2-5; D is perhaps TRBD2 (5 bases). Germline V gives CDR1 SQVTM, CDR2 ANQGSEA. V was pared by 4 bases and J by 4 bases, with 10 bases between. This CDR3 has 12 amino acids. The CDR3 DNA reads TGCAGCGTTGGCGAGGGAAGAGAGACCCAGTACTTC. It specifies CSVGEGRETQYF.

This chain joins TRBV7-6 and TRBJ2-3; TRBD2 matches at 12 bases. V lost 7 bases to trimming and J lost 6 bases; unmatched junction nucleotides: 14. CDR3 length: 17 amino acids. In germline, CDR1 is SGHVS, CDR2 FNYEAQ. Here the CDR3 reads CASTSGLAGTRRDTQYF. CDR3 nucleotide sequence: TGTGCCAGCACCTCAGGACTAGCGGGAACCCGAAGGGATACGCAGTATTTT.

The genes are TRBV30 and TRBJ2-1; TRBD1 aligns across 7 bases. The V gene end was trimmed by 5 bases and the J gene end by 1 base; junction bases not matched to a gene: 14. The CDR3 runs 17 residues. The germline V gene encodes CDR1 GTSNPN and CDR2 SVGIG (reference sequence). CDR3 residues: CAWGDRQGFGSYNEQFF. The DNA of the CDR3 is TGTGCCTGGGGGGACAGACAGGGATTCGGATCCTACAATGAGCAGTTCTTC.

This chain joins TRBV7-2 and TRBJ2-3, with TRBD2 matching 7 bases. J lost 4 bases, V lost 0 bases, and 1 base had no gene match. The germline gives CDR1 SGHTA, CDR2 FQGNSA. This CDR3 has 14 residues. The CDR3 here is CASSLAGGADTQYF. The CDR3 DNA reads TGTGCCAGCAGCTTAGCGGGAGGGGCAGATACGCAGTATTTT.

This chain joins TRBV27 and TRBJ2-2; D gene unclear. V shed 2 bases and J shed 5 bases, with 6 bases lying between them. The CDR3 is 13 amino acids. The germline V gene has CDR1 MNHEY and CDR2 SMNVEV (reference sequence). The CDR3 is CASSLPRTGELFF. The CDR3 DNA reads TGTGCCAGCAGTTTACCGAGAACCGGGGAGCTGTTTTTT.

In its sample, this clone was seen a few times. The rearrangement joins TRBV7-2 to TRBJ1-1; possibly TRBD1 for D (5 bases). The V gene's germline CDR1 is SGHTA and CDR2 FQGNSA. The CDR3 extends over 13 amino acids. Trimming took off 1 base at V and 3 bases at J, with 6 bases between the two ends. In nucleotides, the CDR3 is TGTGCCAGCAGCTTAGGACAGTACACTGAAGCTTTCTTT. It encodes CASSLGQYTEAFF.

The chain is built from TRBV11-2 and TRBJ1-3, with no clear D. Trimming pared 6 bases from V and 0 bases from J, leaving 9 bases between. Germline V lookup: CDR1 SGHAT, CDR2 FQNNGV. This CDR3 has 14 residues. The CDR3 here is CASRGDNSGNTIYF. CDR3 DNA: TGTGCCAGCAGGGGAGATAACTCTGGAAACACCATATATTTT.

The CDR3 DNA reads TGTGCCAGCAGCTGGGGCACTAACACCGGGGAGCTGTTTTTT. Its translation is CASSWGTNTGELFF. This chain joins TRBV7-3 and TRBJ2-2, with a possible D match to TRBD1 (5 bases). V was cut by 4 bases and J by 2 bases, with 8 bases left in between. CDR1 and CDR2 (germline): SGHTA, FQGTGA. The CDR3 is 14 amino acids.

The chain employs TRBV5-4 and TRBJ2-4; 9 bases match TRBD1. Trimming removed 4 bases from V and 4 bases from J; junction bases left unmatched: 12. The CDR3 sequence is 17 residues long. Germline lookup yields CDR1 SGHNT and CDR2 YYREEE (reference sequence). CDR3 in DNA: TGTGCCAGCAGCGACGGACAGGGGCGTCAGGCTAAAAACATTCAGTACTTC. Its translation is CASSDGQGRQAKNIQYF.